This T cell receptor (beta chain) is from a study of blood T cell repertoires in COVID-19 (dated by TCRdb to about 2020). Looking at the study overall: Samples covering the acute and convalescent phases of COVID-19 were provided by collaborators in the United States, Italy and Spain. The prospective study material was composed of cDNA or gDNA derived from T cells, B-cell-depleted T cells, or PBMCs. The samples were drawn from two sources: the first 160 participants of the ongoing ImmuneRACE study, and 1,200 or so subjects contributed by 6 global collaborators. The repertoires were released in a freely available public database meant as a resource for research on the immune response to SARS-CoV-2. Nearly every sample came with metadata listing a de-identified subject ID, COVID-19 status, age in years and sex. Deeply sampled blood TCRbeta repertoires from subjects exposed to, actively infected with, or recovered from COVID-19 were included in the dataset. Where available, HLA class I and class II types were taken from metadata supplied by the sample provider and were not determined by assay-based typing.

The collaborating institutions used their own protocols to collect whole blood in K2EDTA tubes. Collaborator samples were shipped for TCRbeta analysis as frozen whole blood, isolated PBMCs, or DNA extracted from either sample type. The CDR3 contains 12 residues, cysteine and phenylalanine counted. Only the CDR3 DNA stays, 36 bases, in frame from base 1. Via the germline V gene, CDR1 is SQVTM and CDR2 ANQGSEA. Deletion took 5 bases off V and 3 bases off J, with a span of 10 bases between the germline ends. TCRbeta CDR3 regions were amplified from genomic DNA using the immunoSEQ Assay, a bias-controlled multiplex PCR. The authors' pipeline ran thus. The number of nucleated cells in each sample was estimated by amplification of reference gene primers within the assay. To quantify the absolute abundance of each unique TCRbeta CDR3 rearrangement, sequence reads were collapsed and filtered. For each sample, productive Simpson clonality was calculated as the square root of Simpson's diversity index across productive rearrangements. TCRdb stores this immuneACCESS table with in-frame sequences only. Part of the clones is absent; in the studies checked, under half of the shortfall reflects unresolved V genes, and no reason is known for the rest. V, J and clone size are those of that table, while D and trimming were read from the DNA. The sample table lists under 350,000 clones, 85% of them with a count of one. The ten largest make up around 7.8% of the sample.

What the work shows at the level of the full study, not this receptor alone: How much clinical and demographic metadata was included differed by source and by participant, and the metadata was provided uncurated.

A word on this clone: It lacks a known antigen. One base away there is no much larger clone; base qualities are not given.

Recombination linked TRBV29-1 to TRBJ1-2; the D segment could be TRBD1, given 5 matching bases. The source of this sequence is a human donor in a cohort sampled during active COVID-19. The sample taken for sequencing was peripheral blood. The sequenced DNA is TGCAGCGTTCCGGGGGTTCACTATGGCTACACCTTC. It specifies CSVPGVHYGYTF.